This TCR beta chain was sequenced for a study of blood T cell repertoires in COVID-19. Study-level information: COVID-19 samples from acute and convalescent phases originated in the United States, Italy and Spain.

This CDR3 spans 15 amino acids. CDR1 and CDR2 from the germline V gene are SGHTA and FQGNSA. V shed 5 bases and J shed 2 bases, with 15 bases lying between them. Repertoires were generated with immunoSEQ multiplex PCR, while TCRdb's copy carries only in-frame clones and drops some. The sample shows 190,000 or so clones, roughly 89% of them seen only once. Sequencing was carried out using peripheral blood. This sequence joins TRBV7-2 and TRBJ2-5, with D perhaps TRBD2 (6 bases). This TCR was sampled from a man in his forties with acute or convalescent COVID-19. CDR3 in amino acids: CASSVGDSLQETQYF. CDR3 DNA sequence: TGTGCCAGCAGCGTTGGGGACTCACTTCAAGAGACCCAGTACTTC. The full variable domain, rest sourced from reference TRBV7-2 and TRBJ2-5, is GAGVSQSPSNKVTEKGKDVELRCDPISGHTALYWYRQSLGQGLEFLIYFQGNSAPDKSGLPSDRFSAERTGGSVSTLTIQRTQQEDSAVYLCASSVGDSLQETQYFGPGTRLLVL.